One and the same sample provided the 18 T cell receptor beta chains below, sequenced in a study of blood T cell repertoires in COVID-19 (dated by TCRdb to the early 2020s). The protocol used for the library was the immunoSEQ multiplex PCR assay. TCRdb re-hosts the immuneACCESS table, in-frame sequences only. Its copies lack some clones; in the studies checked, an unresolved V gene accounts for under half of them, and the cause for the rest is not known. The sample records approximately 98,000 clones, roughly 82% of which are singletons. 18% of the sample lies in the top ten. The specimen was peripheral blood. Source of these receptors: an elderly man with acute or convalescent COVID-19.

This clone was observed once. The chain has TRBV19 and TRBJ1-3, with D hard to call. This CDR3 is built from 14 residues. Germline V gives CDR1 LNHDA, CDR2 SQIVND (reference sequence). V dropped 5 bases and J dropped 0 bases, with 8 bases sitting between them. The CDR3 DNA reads TGTGCCAGTAGTCAGACGGGCTCTGGAAACACCATATATTTT. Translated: CASSQTGSGNTIYF.

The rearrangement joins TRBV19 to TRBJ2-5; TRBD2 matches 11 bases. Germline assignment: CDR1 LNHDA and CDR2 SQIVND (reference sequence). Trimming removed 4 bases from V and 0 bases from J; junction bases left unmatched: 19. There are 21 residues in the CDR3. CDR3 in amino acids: CASSTNQLAGEMERDQETQYF. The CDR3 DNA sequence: TGTGCCAGTAGTACCAACCAACTAGCGGGAGAGATGGAGAGGGACCAAGAGACCCAGTACTTC.

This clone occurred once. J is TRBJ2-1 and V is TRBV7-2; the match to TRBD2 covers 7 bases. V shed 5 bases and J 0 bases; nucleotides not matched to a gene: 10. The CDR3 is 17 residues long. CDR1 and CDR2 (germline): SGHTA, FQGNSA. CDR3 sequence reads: CASSLRGEGVSYNEQFF. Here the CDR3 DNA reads TGTGCCAGCAGCCTTAGAGGGGAGGGAGTCTCCTACAATGAGCAGTTCTTC.

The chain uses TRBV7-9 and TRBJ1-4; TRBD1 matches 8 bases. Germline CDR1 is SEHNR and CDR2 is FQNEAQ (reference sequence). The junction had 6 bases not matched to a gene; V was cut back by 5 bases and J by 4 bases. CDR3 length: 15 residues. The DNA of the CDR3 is TGTGCCAGCAGCCCCCGGACAGGGCGTAATGAAAAACTGTTTTTT. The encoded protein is CASSPRTGRNEKLFF.

CDR3 sequence reads: CASSWGGNTGELFF. As DNA, the CDR3 is TGCGCCAGCAGCTGGGGAGGGAACACCGGGGAGCTGTTTTTT. The rearrangement joins TRBV5-1 to TRBJ2-2; TRBD2 is a possible D gene (6 bases). V was trimmed by 3 bases and J by 1 base, leaving 7 bases between them. This CDR3 has 14 residues. Germline loops: CDR1 SGHRS, CDR2 YFSETQ.

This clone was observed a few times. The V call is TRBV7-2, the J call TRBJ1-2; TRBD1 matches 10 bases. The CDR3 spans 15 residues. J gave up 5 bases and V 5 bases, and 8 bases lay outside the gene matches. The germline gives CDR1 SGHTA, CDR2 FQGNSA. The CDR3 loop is CASSLAPGQGYGYTF. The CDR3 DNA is TGTGCCAGCAGCCTTGCCCCGGGACAGGGGTATGGCTACACCTTC. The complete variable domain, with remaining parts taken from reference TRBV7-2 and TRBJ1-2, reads GAGVSQSPSNKVTEKGKDVELRCDPISGHTALYWYRQSLGQGLEFLIYFQGNSAPDKSGLPSDRFSAERTGGSVSTLTIQRTQQEDSAVYLCASSLAPGQGYGYTFGSGTRLTVV.

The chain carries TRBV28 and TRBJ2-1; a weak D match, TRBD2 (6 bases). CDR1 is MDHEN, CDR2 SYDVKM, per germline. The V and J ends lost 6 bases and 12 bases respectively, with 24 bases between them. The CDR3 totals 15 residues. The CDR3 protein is CASSTHRGRGRPQFF. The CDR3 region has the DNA TGTGCCAGCAGCACTCACCGGGGCCGTGGGAGGCCGCAGTTCTTC.

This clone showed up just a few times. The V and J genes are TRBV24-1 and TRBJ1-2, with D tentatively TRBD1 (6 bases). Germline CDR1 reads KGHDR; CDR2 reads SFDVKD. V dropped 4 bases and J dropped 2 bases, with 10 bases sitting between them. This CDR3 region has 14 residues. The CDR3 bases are TGTGCCACCAGTGACGACAGGACCAACTATGGCTACACCTTC. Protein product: CATSDDRTNYGYTF.

The CDR3: CASSLSQDYNYGYTF. For the CDR3, the DNA is TGTGCCAGCAGCTTGTCTCAGGATTATAACTATGGCTACACCTTC. This sequence joins TRBV7-2 and TRBJ1-2; D ambiguous. CDR3 length equals 15 residues. Germline V gene sequence: CDR1 SGHTA, CDR2 FQGNSA. V was cut by 3 bases and J by 1 base, with 12 bases left in between.

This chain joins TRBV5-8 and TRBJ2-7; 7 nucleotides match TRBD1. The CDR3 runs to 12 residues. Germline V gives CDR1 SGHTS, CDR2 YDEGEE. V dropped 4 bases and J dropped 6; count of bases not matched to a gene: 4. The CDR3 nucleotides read TGTGCCAGCAGCCCAGGGGGAGTCGAGCAGTACTTC. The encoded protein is CASSPGGVEQYF.

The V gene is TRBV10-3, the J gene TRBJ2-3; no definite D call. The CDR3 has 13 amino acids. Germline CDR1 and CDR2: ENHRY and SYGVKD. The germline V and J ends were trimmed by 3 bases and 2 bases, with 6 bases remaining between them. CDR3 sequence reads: CAISDAITDTQYF. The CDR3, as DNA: TGTGCCATCAGTGATGCTATCACAGATACGCAGTATTTT.

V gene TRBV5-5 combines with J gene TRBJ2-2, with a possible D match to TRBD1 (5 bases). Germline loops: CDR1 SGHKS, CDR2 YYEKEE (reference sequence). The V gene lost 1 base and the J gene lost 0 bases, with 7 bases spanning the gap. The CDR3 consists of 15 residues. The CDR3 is CASSLQGTNTGELFF. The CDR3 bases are TGTGCCAGCAGCTTGCAGGGCACGAACACCGGGGAGCTGTTTTTT.

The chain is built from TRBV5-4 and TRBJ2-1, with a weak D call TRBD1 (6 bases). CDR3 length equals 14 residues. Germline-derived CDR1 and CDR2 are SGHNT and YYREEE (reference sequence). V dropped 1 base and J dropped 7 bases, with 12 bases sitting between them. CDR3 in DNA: TGTGCCAGCAGCTTGACAGGGAATAGGAATGAGCAGTTCTTC. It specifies CASSLTGNRNEQFF.

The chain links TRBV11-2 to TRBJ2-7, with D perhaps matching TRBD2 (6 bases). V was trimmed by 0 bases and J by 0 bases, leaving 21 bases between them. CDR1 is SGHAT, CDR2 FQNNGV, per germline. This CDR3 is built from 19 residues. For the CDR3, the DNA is TGTGCCAGCAGCTTAGAACCCCCCCACTGGGGGGAGACCTCCTACGAGCAGTACTTC. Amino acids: CASSLEPPHWGETSYEQYF.

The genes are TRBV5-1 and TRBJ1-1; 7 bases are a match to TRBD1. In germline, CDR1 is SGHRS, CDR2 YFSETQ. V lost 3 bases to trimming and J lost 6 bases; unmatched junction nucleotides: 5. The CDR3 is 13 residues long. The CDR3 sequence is CASSWRGQAEAFF. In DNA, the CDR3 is TGCGCCAGCAGCTGGAGGGGGCAGGCTGAAGCTTTCTTT.

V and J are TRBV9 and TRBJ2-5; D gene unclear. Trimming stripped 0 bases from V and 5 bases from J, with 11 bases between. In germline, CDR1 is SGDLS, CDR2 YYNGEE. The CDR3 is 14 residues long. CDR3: CASSVGSVGETQYF. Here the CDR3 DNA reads TGTGCCAGCAGCGTAGGGTCGGTCGGGGAGACCCAGTACTTC.

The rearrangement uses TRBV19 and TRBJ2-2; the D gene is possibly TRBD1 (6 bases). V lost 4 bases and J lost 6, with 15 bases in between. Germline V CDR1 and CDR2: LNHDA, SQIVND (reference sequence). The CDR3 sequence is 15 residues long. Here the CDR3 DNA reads TGTGCCAGTAGTAGAACAGGGAGTAGGTCCGGGGAGCTGTTTTTT. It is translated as CASSRTGSRSGELFF.

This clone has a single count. The chain's CDR3 is CASSVQGRDTQYF. In nucleotides, the CDR3 is TGTGCCAGCAGTGTACAGGGGAGGGATACGCAGTATTTT. The chain joins TRBV25-1 to TRBJ2-3; the D gene is possibly TRBD1 (7 bases). This CDR3 region has 13 residues. In germline, CDR1 is MGHDK, CDR2 SYGVNS. Trimming pared 4 bases from V and 6 bases from J, leaving 11 bases between.